A selection of T cell receptor beta chains follows, all from one sample in a study of T cell repertoires in cytomegalovirus infection. These receptors have no known antigen. In TCRdb, the reads were re-called with MiXCR into one record per CDR3 protein. The table has some 920,000 distinct CDR3 sequences, roughly 30% seen once; the top ten hold roughly an eighth. Source: cultured CD8+ T cells from PBMCs, taken from culture after CMV antigen stimulation. Receptors originate from a human donor in good health (CMV status not recorded). Some clones in this sample may be carry-over from other donors' samples. Each CDR3 is given with its conserved first and last residue. The order of the fields is D gene, J gene, clone size, V gene, CDR3 DNA, CDR3 protein. The D gene is left open where the match is weak. Expanded clones are given a class, and other clones once, few, many or no size at all.

TRBD2,TRBJ2-1,-,TRBV7-6,TGTGCCAGCAGCTCTAGCGGGGGACACTCCTACAATGAGCAGTTCTTC,CASSSSGGHSYNEQFF
-,TRBJ2-2,-,TRBV24-1,TGTGCCACCACTCCGAACGGGGGGCCTTACACCGGGGAGCTGTTTTTT,CATTPNGGPYTGELFF
-,TRBJ2-1,-,TRBV11-2,TGTGCCAGCAGCTCGGACTACGCTGAGCAGTTCTTC,CASSSDYAEQFF
-,TRBJ2-3,-,TRBV3-1,TGTGCCAGCGGCGGTGCGGGTCTCGGCACAGATACGCAGTATTTT,CASGGAGLGTDTQYF
-,TRBJ2-7,once,TRBV29-1,TGCAGCGTTGTAGGGGTCGAAACCTACGAGCAGTACTTC,CSVVGVETYEQYF
-,TRBJ1-2,few,TRBV19,TGTGCCACCACCCGACCCGGGGGCGGCTACACCTTC,CATTRPGGGYTF
-,TRBJ2-5,many,TRBV7-6,TGTGCCAGCAGCTTAGGACCCATGTACCAAGAGACCCAGTACTTC,CASSLGPMYQETQYF
TRBD1,TRBJ1-6,-,TRBV7-6,TGTGCCAGCAGCTTGGGACAGGGCGAATCACCCCTCCACTTT,CASSLGQGESPLHF
-,TRBJ1-1,few,TRBV5-1,TGCGCCAGCAGCTTGGACAGCGGAGTGAACACTGAAGCTTTCTTT,CASSLDSGVNTEAFF
TRBD1,TRBJ2-7,-,TRBV7-2,TGTGCCAGCAGCTTAGCCTCAGGGGGTGGACAGGGGAGGGACGAGCAGTACTTC,CASSLASGGGQGRDEQYF
TRBD1,TRBJ1-2,-,TRBV7-8,TGTGCCAGCAGCTTAGAGTTGAGGGGGCCGAACTATGGCTACACCTTC,CASSLELRGPNYGYTF
TRBD1,TRBJ2-1,-,TRBV19,TGTGCCAGTGCCATGACAGGGGGCGGCTACAATGAGCAGTTCTTC,CASAMTGGGYNEQFF
TRBD2,TRBJ2-5,-,TRBV12-3/TRBV12-4,TGTGCCAGCAGTTTAGTCGGGACTAGCGGGGGACAAGAGACCCAGTACTTC,CASSLVGTSGGQETQYF
-,TRBJ2-6,-,TRBV5-6,TGTGCCAGCATCCCGAACGGACCCTTCCACTCTGGGACCAACGTCCTGACTTTC,CASIPNGPFHSGTNVLTF
-,TRBJ1-3,-,TRBV10-3,TGTGCCATCAGTGGGCAAAGCTCTGGAAACACCATATATTTT,CAISGQSSGNTIYF
-,TRBJ2-3,-,TRBV7-9,TGTGCCAGCAGCTCGCGACTGGGCTTCACAGATACGCAGTATTTT,CASSSRLGFTDTQYF
-,TRBJ1-1,-,TRBV2,TGTGCCAGCACACGTTTTTGGACAGAGGCTTTCTTT,CASTRFWTEAFF